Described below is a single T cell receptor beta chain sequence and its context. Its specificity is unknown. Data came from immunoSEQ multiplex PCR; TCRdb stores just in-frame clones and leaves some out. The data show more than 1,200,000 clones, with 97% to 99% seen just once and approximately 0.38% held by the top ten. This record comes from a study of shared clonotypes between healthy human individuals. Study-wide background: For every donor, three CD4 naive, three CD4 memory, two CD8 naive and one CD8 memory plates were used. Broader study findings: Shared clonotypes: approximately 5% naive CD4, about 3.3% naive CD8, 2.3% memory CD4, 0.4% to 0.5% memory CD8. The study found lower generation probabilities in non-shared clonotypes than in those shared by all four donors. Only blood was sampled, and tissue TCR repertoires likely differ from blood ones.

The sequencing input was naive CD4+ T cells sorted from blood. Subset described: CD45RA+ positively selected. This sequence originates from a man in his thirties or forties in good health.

Here the CDR3 reads CASSSRLSETQYF. The CDR3, as DNA: TGTGCCAGCAGTTCCCGACTCTCCGAGACCCAGTACTTC. This chain joins TRBV6-5 and TRBJ2-5; no clear D. V lost 4 bases and J 5 bases, leaving 11 bases between the germline ends. The CDR3 loop spans 13 amino acids. Germline-derived CDR1 and CDR2 are MNHEY and SVGAGI.